This T cell receptor beta chain was obtained from a study of vaccination and CD4 T cells after COVID-19. V dropped 11 bases and J dropped 2 bases, with 17 bases sitting between them. Germline V CDR1 and CDR2: SNHLY, FYNNEI. The CDR3 is 14 amino acids. The Oncomine TCR Beta short-read assay generated sequence data from the DNA of cultured CD4+ T cells. TCRdb independently ran MiXCR on the PCR reads; one entry per CDR3 protein. The sample includes a few thousand distinct CDR3 sequences, 33% of them seen just once. Documented treatment: approximately nine-day PBMC culture with coronavirus spike peptide pools or control peptides (ViraFEST assay). About this clonotype: Its antigen is not known.

This chain connects TRBV2 to TRBJ2-3, with a tentative D call TRBD2 (6 bases). The sequence was obtained from a human donor who had recovered from COVID-19. Specimen: CD4+ T cells from blood, cultured in vitro. The CDR3 DNA follows: TGTGCCGGGAACCGGGACTTCTCCACAGATACGCAGTATTTT. Its protein product is CAGNRDFSTDTQYF.